This T cell receptor beta chain was profiled in a study of T cells after yellow fever vaccination. In its sample, this clonotype was seen a few times. In TCRdb, the 5' RACE reads were re-called with MiXCR into one record per CDR3 protein. The table has 300,000 to 400,000 distinct CDR3 sequences, about 9.5% seen once. The germline CDR1 and CDR2 sequences are MNHEY and SVGAGI. V lost 0 bases and J 3 bases, leaving 11 bases between the germline ends. CDR3 length: 15 residues. This chain uses TRBV6-5 with TRBJ2-5; D may be TRBD1 or TRBD2 (5 bases each). This TCR came from a young man who received the YFV17D yellow fever vaccine. This material consisted of PBMCs, taken on the day of the first yellow fever vaccination. Here the CDR3 reads CASSYSRDRKETQYF. Here the CDR3 DNA reads TGTGCCAGCAGTTACTCGAGGGACCGAAAAGAGACCCAGTACTTC.